This T cell receptor beta chain was profiled in a study of CD4 T cells in relation to SARS-CoV-2 and coronaviruses. Sequencing used immunoSEQ multiplex PCR; TCRdb keeps in-frame clones, though not all of them. The sample holds some 45,000 clones; around 79% are singletons and the top ten take approximately 1.5%. As for this clone: Its antigen remains unknown.

Germline values: CDR1 SGDLS, CDR2 YYNGEE. CDR3 length: 14 amino acids. V was cut by 1 base and J by 0 bases, with 5 bases left in between. The chain employs TRBV9 and TRBJ1-3; D is possibly TRBD1 (5 bases). Material for sequencing was naive CD4+ T cells from PBMCs, cultured in vitro. Subset described: naive CD4+ T cells isolated by negative enrichment. The origin of this receptor is an adult with COVID-19. The CDR3 region is CASSVTGSGNTIYF. CDR3 coding DNA: TGTGCCAGCAGCGTAACAGGCTCTGGAAACACCATATATTTT. The full variable domain, completed using reference TRBV9 and TRBJ1-3, is DSGVTQTPKHLITATGQRVTLRCSPRSGDLSVYWYQQSLDQGLQFLIQYYNGEERAKGNILERFSAQQFPDLHSELNLSSLELGDSALYFCASSVTGSGNTIYFGEGSWLTVV.